Listed here is a single T cell receptor (beta chain). The table lists this clonotype with many counts. The antigen it binds to is not known. Base quality data are lacking; no much larger clone is found one base away. The sample comes from a study of T cell repertoires in cytomegalovirus infection (dated by TCRdb to about 2019). About the full investigation: Because public TCR beta signatures pointed to carriage of CMV infection together with the matching HLA type, the HLA type of each donor mattered for the analysis. Results and caveats for the whole study, not just this receptor: The ex vivo response was dominated by HLA-C-restricted CMV-specific TCR beta clonotypes, and the single most frequent clonotype in two of eight donors was supplied by these HLA-C-restricted clonotypes. In both this cohort and an independent cohort of 350 or so donors, the cumulative frequency of public TCR beta family members distinguished carriers of CMV infection plus the relevant HLA type.

The germline V gene (reference sequence) gives CDR1 as SEHNR and CDR2 as FQNEAQ. Measured from the cysteine to the phenylalanine, the CDR3 is 15 residues long. Solely the CDR3 DNA is kept, with 45 bases framed from the first base. V is reduced by 3 bases and J by 6 bases, leaving a spacing of 14 bases between them. The listed sequencing device is Illumina HiSeq 1500. TCRdb reworked the public reads: Q25 trimming with fastp, MiXCR clone assembly, productive beta chains retained. Each CDR3 protein appears once, grouped with its most common genes and DNA. For this sample there are more than 140,000 distinct CDR3 sequences; 5.5% to 8% appear just once. Together, the top ten hold roughly 18% of the sample.

The TCR comes from a human donor in good health (CMV status not recorded). Some clones in this sample may be carry-over from other donors' samples. Sequenced material: PBMCs. The chain was built from TRBV7-9 and TRBJ2-2; the D call is possibly TRBD1 or TRBD2, each sharing 7 bases. The DNA sequence is TGTGCCAGCAGCTTTGGCGCAGGGGGGGCCGGGGAGCTGTTTTTT. The translation is CASSFGAGGAGELFF.